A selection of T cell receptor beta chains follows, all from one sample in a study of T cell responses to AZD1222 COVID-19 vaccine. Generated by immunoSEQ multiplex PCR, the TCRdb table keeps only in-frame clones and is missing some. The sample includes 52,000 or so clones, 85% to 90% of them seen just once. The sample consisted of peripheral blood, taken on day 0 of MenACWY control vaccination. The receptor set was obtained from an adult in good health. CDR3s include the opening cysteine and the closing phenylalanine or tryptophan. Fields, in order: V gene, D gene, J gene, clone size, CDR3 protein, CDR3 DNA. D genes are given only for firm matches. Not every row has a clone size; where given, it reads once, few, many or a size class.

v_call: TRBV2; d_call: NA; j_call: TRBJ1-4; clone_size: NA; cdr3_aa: CASSSVGVEKLFF; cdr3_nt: TGTGCCAGCAGTTCGGTCGGGGTTGAAAAACTGTTTTTT
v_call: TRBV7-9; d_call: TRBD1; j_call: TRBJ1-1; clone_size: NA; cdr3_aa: CASSASTGGQGTEAFF; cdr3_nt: TGTGCCAGCAGCGCATCTACAGGGGGCCAGGGAACTGAAGCTTTCTTT
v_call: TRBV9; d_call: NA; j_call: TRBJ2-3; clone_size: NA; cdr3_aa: CASSVDRALADTQYF; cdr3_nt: TGTGCCAGCAGCGTAGATCGAGCGTTGGCAGATACGCAGTATTTT
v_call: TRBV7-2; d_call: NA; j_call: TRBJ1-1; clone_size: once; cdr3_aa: CASSTHRNTEAFF; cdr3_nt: TGTGCCAGCAGCACCCACAGGAACACTGAAGCTTTCTTT
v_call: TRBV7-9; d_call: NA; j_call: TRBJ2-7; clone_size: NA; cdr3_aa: CASSRAGAYEQYF; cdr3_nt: TGTGCCAGCAGCCGGGCAGGGGCCTACGAGCAGTACTTC
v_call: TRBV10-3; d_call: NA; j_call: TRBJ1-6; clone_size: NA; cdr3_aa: CAISERALVDSPLHF; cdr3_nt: TGTGCCATCAGTGAAAGGGCCCTGGTAGATTCACCCCTCCACTTT
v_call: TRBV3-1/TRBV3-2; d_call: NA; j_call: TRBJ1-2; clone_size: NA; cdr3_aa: CASSLLGNYGYTF; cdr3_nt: TGTGCCAGCAGCCTTCTGGGGAATTATGGCTACACCTTC
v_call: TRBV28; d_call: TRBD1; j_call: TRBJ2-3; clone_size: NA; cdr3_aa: CASSSPQGTGGWYSTDTQYF; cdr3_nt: TGTGCCAGCAGTTCCCCCCAGGGGACAGGGGGCTGGTATAGCACAGATACGCAGTATTTT
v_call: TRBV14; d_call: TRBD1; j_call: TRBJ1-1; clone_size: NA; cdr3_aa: CASSRITGGKTEAFF; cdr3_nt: TGTGCCAGCAGCCGTATTACAGGGGGTAAGACTGAAGCTTTCTTT
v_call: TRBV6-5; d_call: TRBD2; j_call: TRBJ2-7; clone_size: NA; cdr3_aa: CASSLAGGPYEQYF; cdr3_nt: TGTGCCAGCAGTTTAGCGGGAGGGCCTTACGAGCAGTACTTC
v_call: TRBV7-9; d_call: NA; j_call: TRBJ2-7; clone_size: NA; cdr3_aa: CASSFTGTTYEQYF; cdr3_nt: TGTGCCAGCAGCTTTACCGGGACAACTTACGAGCAGTACTTC
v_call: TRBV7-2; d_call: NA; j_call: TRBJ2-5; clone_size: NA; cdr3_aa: CASSPTPTVGTQYF; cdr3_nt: TGTGCCAGCAGCCCTACTCCCACGGTTGGGACCCAGTACTTC